The sequence of this T cell receptor (beta chain) was determined in a study of blood T cell repertoires in COVID-19. Study-wide background: From T cells, B-cell-depleted T cells, or PBMCs came the material, which was cDNA or gDNA.

In terms of age and location, participants ranged from roughly 18 to 100 years and lived in about 25 US areas. Two consecutive negative NP/OP PCR tests, clearance, or resolved symptoms defined Cohort 3 recovery. This table comes from immunoSEQ multiplex PCR, and its TCRdb copy is limited to in-frame clones, with some not included. The sample shows approximately 170,000 clones, approximately 87% of them seen only once. The source is a woman between 45 and 65 years old who had recovered from COVID-19. Sequences were obtained from PBMCs or T cells enriched from blood (not recorded which).

The CDR3 sequence: CAWRGGQGWGTEAFF. In nucleotides, the CDR3 is TGTGCCTGGAGAGGTGGACAGGGCTGGGGCACTGAAGCTTTCTTT. The rearrangement uses TRBV30 and TRBJ1-1; 8 bases are a match to TRBD1. J gave up 4 bases and V 3 bases, and 10 bases lay outside the gene matches. The germline CDR1 and CDR2 sequences are GTSNPN and SVGIG (reference sequence). CDR3 length: 15 amino acids. The variable domain in full, with the rest retrieved from reference TRBV30 and TRBJ1-1, is SQTIHQWPATLVQPVGSPLSLECTVEGTSNPNLYWYRQAAGRGLQLLFYSVGIGQISSEVPQNLSASRPQDRQFILSSKKLLLSDSGFYLCAWRGGQGWGTEAFFGQGTRLTVV.